The sequence of this T cell receptor (beta chain) was determined in a study of OX40 agonist ivuxolimab in advanced cancers. On the study more broadly: Patients' therapy was ivuxolimab, an antibody that acts as an agonist of OX40 (CD134). Enrolled patients in dose escalation had cancers that were hepatocellular carcinoma, melanoma, renal cell or head and neck cancer. Prior checkpoint blockade (anti-PD-1, anti-PD-L1 or anti-CTLA-4) was permitted; over 30% had it. Overall study results and limits: Determination of antigen specificity was not performed for the expanded peripheral T cells.

The table came from immunoSEQ multiplex PCR; TCRdb's copy has only in-frame clones and leaves some out. Here the sample spans around 80,000 clones, about nine tenths being singletons. As for this clone: What it binds is not known.

Germline V CDR1 and CDR2: SGHRS, YFSETQ. J lost 4 bases, V lost 2 bases, and 9 bases had no gene match. The CDR3 is 16 residues long. The chain has TRBV5-1 and TRBJ1-1; 9 nucleotides match TRBD1. The source of this sequence is an adult with an advanced solid tumor such as melanoma, head and neck, liver or kidney cancer. The sample here was CD4+ or CD8+ T cells sorted from blood, taken in a trial of the OX40 agonist ivuxolimab. The CDR3 is CASSLVPGQGVTEAFF. Written as DNA, the CDR3 is TGCGCCAGCAGCTTAGTTCCGGGACAGGGCGTCACTGAAGCTTTCTTT.